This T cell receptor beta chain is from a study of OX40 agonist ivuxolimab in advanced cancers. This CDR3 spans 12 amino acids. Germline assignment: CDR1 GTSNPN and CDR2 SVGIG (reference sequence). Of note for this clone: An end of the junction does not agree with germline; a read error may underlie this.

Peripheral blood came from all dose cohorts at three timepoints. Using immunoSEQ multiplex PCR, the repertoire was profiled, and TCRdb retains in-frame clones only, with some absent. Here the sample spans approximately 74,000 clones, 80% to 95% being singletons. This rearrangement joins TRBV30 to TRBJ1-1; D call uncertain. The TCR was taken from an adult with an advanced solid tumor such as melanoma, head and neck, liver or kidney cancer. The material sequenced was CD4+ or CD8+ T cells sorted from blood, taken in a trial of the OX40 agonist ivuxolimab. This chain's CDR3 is CAWSVQGPLLRF. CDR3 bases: TGTGCCTGGAGTGTACAAGGTCCCCTCTTACGCTTT.